What follows describes a single T cell receptor (beta chain). The antigen it recognizes is unknown. No base quality values were provided; no much bigger clone lies one nucleotide off. This sample was taken from a study of cytomegalovirus exposure and HLA in healthy donors (TCRdb year 2017). Broadly, across the study: An earlier analysis of approximately 640 of the donors reported about 290 Gb of sequence data and 117 million unique TCR beta sequences from 190 million or so T cells. Donor age, sex, ethnicity and CMV serostatus were compiled alongside the repertoire data. To predict cytomegalovirus infection status, the study combined high-throughput TCR immunosequencing, statistical association of individual TCRs with disease status, and machine learning. To study patterns of TCR occurrence, a later analysis re-analyzed previously published TCR beta repertoires from around 700 donors and added high-resolution HLA genotyping. The later analysis used no new phenotypic data to find candidate immune exposures, relying instead on TCR beta sequences and their occurrence across donors. An earlier analysis of approximately 580 of the donors used high-throughput TCR beta sequencing to judge whether each TCR beta V gene segment behaved as functional or pseudogenic. An early release covering about 600 HLA-typed donors comprised approximately 290 gigabases of sequencing data and 85 million to 100 million unique TCR sequences. The study aimed to test whether cataloging public T cell receptors could reveal signatures of past pathogen exposure. The genetic ancestry cluster associated with self-reported Caucasian donors included 81% of the approximately 410 genotyped donors. Class I and class II HLA loci were covered by the typing at four-digit resolution. Every discovery cohort repertoire had been produced on one sequencing platform. Among about 370 genotyped donors of the cohort, an average of around 250,000 unique TCR beta nucleotide sequences was sequenced per donor, of which about 18% were non-productive. In a later genetic analysis, genome-wide SNP genotypes for about three fifths of the roughly 670 donors were used, and that subset was treated as a discovery cohort. A separate validation cohort of approximately 120 different subjects was used in addition to the 666-subject first cohort. Typing coverage differed by locus: A, B, C, DRB1 and DQB1 were typed in roughly 620-640 donors, DQA1 in 522, DPA1 in 606, and DPB1 in roughly 450. Using immunosequencing, the study profiled T cell repertoires from 666 subjects and related those repertoires to cytomegalovirus serostatus. About five DR-DQ haplotypes were handled as single units for association and clustering, since linkage in the cohort was strong.

Beyond this particular receptor, the publication reports: In an earlier analysis of some 500 of the donors, most TCR beta V segments were observed in productive rearrangements about 87% or about 30% of the time, broadly matching IMGT annotations. About 17 rarely observed V segments, including chromosome 9 orphons, were excluded from the earlier analysis of several hundred of the donors because counts were too low. A group of highly shared sequence variants was considered likely to be a technical artifact of the sequencing pipeline. A later analysis found that TCR association rates varied across HLA loci, with DRB1 alleles showing the most associated TCRs and HLA-C alleles the fewest. It was suggested by the authors that the approach could potentially be generalized to other disease states and immunological phenotypes. In a later analysis, HLA-associated TCR beta chains were found to be more clonally expanded and to have lower generation probabilities than equally common non-associated chains. In this cohort, only TCR beta chains were sequenced, and detectable features were limited by the absence of alpha or paired-chain data. A later analysis associated about 17,000 TCR beta sequences with specific HLA alleles at a false discovery rate of 0.05. A total of around 150 TCR beta chains were listed by the study as associated with cytomegalovirus. According to a later genetic analysis, donors in an Asian-associated ancestry cluster had fewer N-insertions in productive TCRs than the approximately 650-donor mean. Cytomegalovirus status was reported to be diagnosed by the classifier with high specificity and sensitivity in both the original and validation cohorts. For the cohort, immune exposure information was limited to CMV serostatus. Some IMGT-functional V segments, including TRBV6-2 and TRBV6-3, could not be distinguished by the 87-base-pair reads and were therefore excluded. When HLA alleles, especially DR and DQ, strongly co-occurred, attributing TCR associations to individual alleles was difficult. In vitro tests confirmed that a few of the cytomegalovirus-associated TCR beta chains recognize cytomegalovirus antigens. Most CMV-associated TCR beta chains appeared to be HLA-restricted in a later analysis, and the HLA associations seemed to be driven largely by CMV exposure. Because HLA typing was missing for some donors at each locus, association tests included only the typed subset. Linkage disequilibrium might explain the correlated functional status among segregating V segments, but an unknown experimental factor could not be ruled out. Sequencing depth was assumed to be roughly uniform across donors in the presence/absence analyses, though that assumption may not hold. In a later genetic analysis, a missense DCLRE1C variant was associated with V-gene and J-gene trimming of TCR beta chains, and the association was replicated in an independent cohort. A further reported finding was that TCR beta sequences accurately predicted the HLA-A and HLA-B alleles for most subjects in the first cohort. A later analysis reported that several top co-occurrence clusters appeared linked to parvovirus B19, influenza, CMV and Epstein-Barr virus. While some public TCRs were present in many individuals, most TCR sequences turned up only very rarely across donors.

Germline trimming: 0 bases from V, 0 bases from J; junction bases outside gene matches: 3. The CDR3 spans 17 residues, from the cysteine through the phenylalanine. The kept DNA is CDR3 alone, 51 bases in frame from the first base. CDR1 is given as MDHEN and CDR2 as SYDVKM, both from the germline V gene. The library was obtained by the immunoSEQ multiplex PCR assay. For the multiplex PCR, a mixture combining 60 forward primers for TCR Vbeta segments and 13 reverse primers for TCR Jbeta segments was used. A multiplex PCR assay on genomic DNA amplified the CDR3 region of rearranged TCR beta genes. Amplified TCR beta libraries were sequenced as 87-base-pair reads on the Illumina HiSeq System. On the authors' methods: In a later analysis, roughly 80 million unique TCR beta chains were counted across the 500 to 850 repertoires, and roughly 9.9 million of these chains were shared by at least two donors. A nearest-neighbor algorithm error-corrected the raw reads and collapsed the reads into unique sequences, merging closely related sequences to remove PCR and sequencing errors. V, D and J gene segments were assigned by aligning CDR3 sequences to IMGT reference sequences. Each retained sequence needed at least a six-nucleotide match to both a V gene segment and a J gene segment. Rearrangements were classified as productive when the CDR3 lacked stop codons and remained in frame with V and J, and all other rearrangements were classified as non-productive. CDR3 was defined according to IMGT convention as the region running from the second conserved V-encoded cysteine to the conserved J-encoded phenylalanine. Sequences without an unambiguous match to a single V gene segment were excluded from the earlier analysis of a few hundred of the donors. In an earlier analysis of several hundred of the donors, V segments were called functional above 56.7% productive rearrangements and were called segregating when the between-donor standard deviation exceeded 5%. A statistical classification framework was developed to diagnose cytomegalovirus status using the catalog of TCR beta chain sequences. In a later analysis, V and J genes were assigned by comparing TCR nucleotide sequences against IMGT/GENE-DB human TR gene sequences. A later analysis assigned CDR3 sequences and most-parsimonious VDJ recombination scenarios with the TCRdist pipeline. In a later analysis, each TCR beta chain was defined by its CDR3 amino acid sequence together with its V-gene family, and reads without a unique V-gene family were excluded. A later analysis removed several hundred highly shared, low-generation-probability nucleotide sequences to deal with suspected cross-contamination and a sequencing artifact. For each public chain, a later analysis derived a clonal expansion index from normalized ranks of inferred template counts within each repertoire. Generation probabilities in a later analysis came from a VDJ recombination model fitted to out-of-frame rearrangements, and those results were checked against IGoR. A later analysis scored TCR-TCR, TCR-HLA and TCR-CMV co-occurrence with hypergeometric tests, applying a repertoire-size bias correction to TCR pairs. A later analysis estimated false discovery rates by permuting HLA or CMV assignments 20 times. A later analysis grouped co-occurring TCRs with DBSCAN, adding TCRdist sequence similarity when clustering within HLA-allele-positive subsets. Co-occurrence clustering excluded repertoires with fewer than 30,000 or more than 120,000 public chains, plus five with anomalous nucleotide sharing. Not all clones reach the TCRdb copy of this immuneACCESS table, which keeps in-frame sequences only. Checked studies attribute under half of the gap to unresolved V genes and leave the rest unexplained. The V and J calls and clone size were taken over from that table, and D and trimming were inferred from the DNA. Present in this sample are over 65,000 clones, 60% to 80% of which were seen just once. The ten largest clonotypes hold more than 7% of the sample.

The cohort comprised around 700 healthy bone marrow donors. At the time of sampling, all cohort members were nominally healthy, though unrecorded immune exposures were likely present. The donor tested CMV seronegative and was one of the 352 seronegative cohort members. Every donor gave a peripheral blood sample, and the peripheral blood mononuclear cells from that sample were used for TCR beta sequencing. The Qiagen DNeasy Blood Extraction Kit was used to extract genomic DNA from the blood cell samples. The material sequenced was PBMCs. This receptor chain uses TRBV28 and TRBJ2-7, and 12 junctional nucleotides match TRBD2. This receptor was taken from a woman aged 40-49 years in good health and CMV-seronegative. The CDR3 protein: CASSLWTSGGYSYEQYF. Read as DNA, the sequence is TGTGCCAGCAGTTTATGGACTAGCGGGGGATACTCCTACGAGCAGTACTTC.